This TCR beta chain appears in the sequencing data of a study of OX40 agonist ivuxolimab in advanced cancers. The overall study: Participants, 65% to 85% male, averaged roughly 60 years of age, ranging from about 23 to 79.

Study outcomes and limitations: Also present in some nonresponders was a low level of normalized T-cell clonal expansion. On average, a greater number of expanded clones characterised CD8+ T cells relative to CD4+. CD4+ and CD8+ T cells in blood underwent clonal expansion by week 6 at 0.1 to 3.0 mg/kg.

TCRdb keeps only in-frame clones here, not all; method: immunoSEQ multiplex PCR. The sample holds tens of thousands of clones; around 94% are singletons and the top ten take less than 20%. The sample holds a few counts of this clone. The antigen remains unidentified. The CDR3 sequence is 15 residues long. The germline gives CDR1 LNHDA, CDR2 SQIVND (reference sequence). V was clipped by 5 bases and J by 4 bases, with 15 bases between them. The chain joins TRBV19 to TRBJ1-5; no reliable D call. The source of this sequence is an adult with an advanced solid tumor such as melanoma, head and neck, liver or kidney cancer. Sample: CD4+ or CD8+ T cells sorted from blood, taken in a trial of the OX40 agonist ivuxolimab. CDR3 loop: CASSPPGSENQPQHF. CDR3 coding DNA: TGTGCCAGTAGTCCACCCGGGTCGGAAAATCAGCCCCAGCATTTT.